This T cell receptor beta chain comes out of a study of PD-1 blockade in mismatch repair-deficient tumors (dated by TCRdb to 2017 to 2019). With regard to the full study: Between late 2013 and late 2016, the trial enrolled 86 consecutive patients with roughly twelve types of mismatch repair-deficient cancer, all of whom had received prior treatment and were progressing. Deep sequencing of TCR CDR3 regions was used to track tumor-associated T cell clones in peripheral blood of patients responding to PD-1 blockade.

CDR1 and CDR2 (SEHNR, FQNEAQ) derive from the germline V gene (reference sequence). The CDR3, from cysteine to phenylalanine, totals 14 residues. This entry keeps only the CDR3 DNA: 42 bases, framed from base 1. A distance of 12 bases separates the germline ends of V and J, which lose 4 bases and 5 bases respectively. Library preparation employed the immunoSEQ multiplex PCR assay. Here the immuneACCESS table is served through TCRdb, limited to in-frame sequences with V and J called. Missing clones are a known gap in these copies; in checked studies unresolved V genes cover under half, and the rest lacks a known reason. The sample data list about 84,000 clones, and about 84% of these were observed just once. The ten largest clones represent approximately 2.7% of the sample. The paper as a whole reports these results and caveats: Tumor-resident clones, often undetectable in blood before treatment, expanded rapidly after pembrolizumab and then contracted, generally before radiologic responses.

The time point label corresponds to: peripheral blood 12 weeks after first pembrolizumab dose. Mismatch repair deficiency was established in every enrolled patient by polymerase chain reaction or immunohistochemistry. TCR sequencing was performed for a few patients who responded to pembrolizumab therapy. The phase II trial prospectively tested pembrolizumab PD-1 blockade in advanced mismatch repair-deficient cancers regardless of tissue of origin. Peripheral blood T cell samples were serially collected before and at multiple times after PD-1 blockade was started. Blood sampling times were expressed in weeks after the first pembrolizumab dose. As for this clone: What this receptor recognizes is not known. No per-base quality is available; no much larger clone lies one base away.

Sequenced here: peripheral blood, sampled 12 weeks after starting pembrolizumab. The sequence was obtained from an adult with mismatch repair-deficient cancer. The chain links TRBV7-9 with TRBJ2-1; the D call could be TRBD1 or TRBD2, with each sharing 5 bases. The CDR3 corresponds to CASSYGGADNEQFF. The DNA sequence follows: TGTGCCAGCAGCTATGGGGGTGCGGACAATGAGCAGTTCTTC.